A single sample is the source of the 16 T cell receptor beta chains below, sequenced in a study of T cells in women clearing cervical HPV infection. Method: immunoSEQ multiplex PCR; TCRdb's copy keeps in-frame clones and lacks some. The specimen's table records about 28,000 clones. Sequencing was carried out using blood buffy coat. Receptors originate from a woman aged 18 to 75 with a cervical HPV16 infection that either progressed to CIN3+ or cleared (not recorded which).

In regard to this clone: The read terminates 3 residues ahead of where the CDR3 ends, so the germline J gene completes it. Other nucleotide sequences in the sample specify the same CDR3. This chain links TRBV6-1 with TRBJ2-1; 8 positions match TRBD2. Trimming cost V 2 bases and J 0 bases; bases outside gene matches: 0. The CDR3 is 15 amino acids. Germline V gene data show CDR1 as MNHNS and CDR2 as SASEGT. This chain's CDR3 is CASSELAGSYNEQFF. CDR3 DNA (partial): TGTGCCAGCAGTGAACTAGCGGGCTCCTACAATGAG.

The sequenced CDR3 bases are TGCAGTGCTAGAGACGTGGGGGGAGTTAGGGAAAAG. This translates into CSARDVGGVREK. The CDR3 in full is CSARDVGGVREKLFF. V is TRBV20-1 and J is TRBJ2-2; maybe TRBD2 (6 bases). The read halts 3 residues ahead of the CDR3 end, with the missing end drawn from the germline J gene. This CDR3 has 15 residues. The germline V gene has CDR1 DFQATT and CDR2 SNEGSKA (reference sequence).

Note on this clone: Coverage ceases 3 residues before the CDR3 finishes, and the germline J gene fills in the end. This chain connects TRBV9 to TRBJ2-1; 10 nucleotides match TRBD2. The germline V gene has CDR1 SGDLS and CDR2 YYNGEE. The J segment lost 7 bases and the V segment lost 2 bases, leaving 9 bases of the junction unmatched. This CDR3 has 16 amino acids. The CDR3 reads CASSVPRAGGRNEQFF. CDR3 bases read: TGTGCCAGCAGCGTCCCTCGAGCGGGAGGGCGTAATGAG. Full variable domain (outside the CDR3, taken from reference TRBV9 and TRBJ2-1): DSGVTQTPKHLITATGQRVTLRCSPRSGDLSVYWYQQSLDQGLQFLIQYYNGEERAKGNILERFSAQQFPDLHSELNLSSLELGDSALYFCASSVPRAGGRNEQFFGPGTRLTVL.

Details on this clone: The CDR3 end is not reached by the read, which stops 3 residues before it; the germline J gene fills it in. The chain uses TRBV6-1 and TRBJ2-3; TRBD2 might be the D (6 bases). The CDR3 has 16 amino acids. The germline gives CDR1 MNHNS, CDR2 SASEGT. V lost 2 bases to trimming and J lost 0 bases, with 12 bases between them. This CDR3 is CASSERGGVSTDTQYF. CDR3 DNA (partial): TGTGCCAGCAGTGAACGGGGCGGGGTTAGCACAGATACG.

As concerns this clone: A read error may produce the germline difference seen at one junction end. Read data end 3 residues before the CDR3 end; the end is taken from the germline J gene. The sample holds other DNA sequences that translate to the same CDR3. The chain couples TRBV11-3 to TRBJ1-2; a weak D match, TRBD1 (5 bases). The length of the CDR3 is 14 residues. CDR1 SGHNT and CDR2 YENEEA come from the germline V gene. CDR3 bases read: TGTGCCAGCAGCTTAACAGACAGTTATCATGGA. It yields the protein CASSLTDSYHG. The full-length CDR3 reads as CASSLTDSYHGYTF.

The CDR3 is CASSPDRGQGYTF. Incomplete CDR3 DNA: TGTGCCAGCAGTCCTGACAGGGGGCAAGGC. The chain joins TRBV12-3 or TRBV12-4 to TRBJ1-2; TRBD1 matches at 10 bases. The read is 3 residues too short to cover the CDR3 end, so that end is filled in from the germline J gene. The CDR3 loop spans 13 amino acids.

For this clone: Read coverage stops 3 residues before the CDR3 terminus; the germline J gene supplies the remainder. The chain carries TRBV6-2 or TRBV6-3 and TRBJ2-5; TRBD2 is a possible D gene (7 bases). The CDR3 contains 17 residues. Germline CDR1 and CDR2: MNHEY and SVGEGT. V lost 0 bases, J lost 1 base, and 15 bases lay in between. The CDR3 sequence is CASSYSTRAGAQETQYF. The sequenced part of the CDR3 DNA is TGTGCCAGCAGTTACTCGACACGGGCGGGGGCCCAAGAGACC.

With regard to this clone: The missing CDR3 end, 3 residues past where the read stops, is filled in from the germline J gene. The V and J genes are TRBV6-2 or TRBV6-3 and TRBJ1-2; D is possibly TRBD1 (5 bases). Germline CDR1 reads MNHEY; CDR2 reads SVGEGT. This CDR3 spans 15 amino acids. The chain's CDR3 is CASSYEEQVIYDYTF. Partial CDR3 DNA: TGTGCCAGCAGTTACGAGGAACAGGTTATCTACGAC.

Of note for this clone: The CDR3 end lies 3 residues beyond the end of the read and is filled in from the germline J gene. V and J are TRBV10-3 and TRBJ1-5; TRBD1 is a possible D gene (5 bases). This CDR3 has 15 residues. Germline loops: CDR1 ENHRY, CDR2 SYGVKD. V lost 6 bases and J lost 4, with 16 bases in between. The chain's CDR3 is CAISDREGPNQPQHF. The covered CDR3 bases are TGTGCCATCAGCGACCGGGAGGGGCCTAATCAGCCC.

On this clone itself: The read ends 3 residues early relative to the CDR3; the germline J gene fills the gap. The rearrangement joins TRBV10-1 to TRBJ2-7, with D possibly TRBD1 on 6 matching bases. CDR1 is WNHNN and CDR2 is SYGVQD in the germline V gene (reference sequence). CDR3 length equals 11 residues. V was shortened by 9 bases and J by 6 bases, with 12 bases between the two germline ends. The part of the CDR3 DNA that was read is TGCGCCAGGTTACAGGGCGGCGAG. Its translation is CARLQGGE. The full CDR3 is CARLQGGEQYF.

A word on this clone: The read terminates 3 residues before the CDR3 end, so the remaining end is supplied by the germline J gene. This sequence joins TRBV14 and TRBJ2-5; D possibly corresponds to TRBD2 (5 bases). Trimming took 3 bases from V and 2 from J, leaving 16 bases between them. The CDR3 loop spans 16 amino acids. CDR1 SGHDN and CDR2 FVKESK come from the germline V gene. The chain's CDR3 is CASSHSSGNTQETQYF. The CDR3 DNA, read in part, is TGTGCCAGCAGCCATTCCTCGGGGAACACGCAAGAGACC. Using reference TRBV14 and TRBJ2-5 for the parts outside the CDR3, the full variable domain is EAGVTQFPSHSVIEKGQTVTLRCDPISGHDNLYWYRRVMGKEIKFLLHFVKESKQDESGMPNNRFLAERTGGTYSTLKVQPAELEDSGVYFCASSHSSGNTQETQYFGPGTRLLVL.

Notes on this clone: The CDR3 end lies 3 residues beyond the end of the read and is filled in from the germline J gene. The rearrangement uses TRBV11-3 and TRBJ2-3; D perhaps matches TRBD2 (5 bases). Germline CDR1 SGHNT, CDR2 YENEEA. The CDR3 has 13 residues. V lost 3 bases and J lost 7, with 11 bases in between. CDR3 amino acids: CASSFQATNTQYF. The part of the CDR3 DNA that was read is TGTGCCAGCAGCTTTCAGGCGACTAATACG.

Concerning this clone itself: The missing CDR3 end, 3 residues past where the read stops, is filled in from the germline J gene. The rearrangement joins TRBV7-9 to TRBJ2-3, with D possibly being TRBD2 (6 bases). The germline V gene has CDR1 SEHNR and CDR2 FQNEAQ (reference sequence). The length of the CDR3 is 15 residues. CDR3 protein: CASSLGGLGQETQYF. CDR3 DNA, as far as it was read: TGTGCCAGCAGCTTAGGGGGACTCGGTCAAGAGACG.

The sequenced part of the CDR3 DNA is TGTGCCAGCTCACAAGGGGGCGAC. It yields the protein CASSQGGD. The full CDR3 reads CASSQGGDYTF. J is TRBJ1-2 and V is TRBV18; 7 bases match TRBD1. The missing CDR3 end, 3 residues past where the read stops, is filled in from the germline J gene. The germline CDR1 and CDR2 sequences are KGHSH and LQKENI. The CDR3 covers 11 residues.

As concerns this clone: Read data end 3 residues before the CDR3 end; the end is taken from the germline J gene. The chain recombines TRBV20-1 with TRBJ2-2; TRBD2 matches at 12 bases. Germline lookup yields CDR1 DFQATT and CDR2 SNEGSKA (reference sequence). J was trimmed by 6 bases and V by 3 bases; bases with no gene match: 5. The CDR3 length is 15 residues. Partial CDR3 DNA: TGCAGTGCTAGCCTTCTAGCGGGGGGGCCCGGGGAG. Its protein is CSASLLAGGPGE. The complete CDR3 reads CSASLLAGGPGELFF.

Worth noting for this clone: Sequencing ends 3 residues short of the CDR3 end; the germline J gene provides the rest. The chain recombines TRBV7-2 with TRBJ1-2; TRBD1 matches 8 bases. CDR3 length: 15 amino acids. Germline assignment: CDR1 SGHTA and CDR2 FQGNSA. CDR3 DNA (partial): TGTGCCAGCAGCTTAGTTCGGACAGGGTTGCACGAC. This codes for CASSLVRTGLHD. The CDR3 in its entirety is CASSLVRTGLHDYTF.